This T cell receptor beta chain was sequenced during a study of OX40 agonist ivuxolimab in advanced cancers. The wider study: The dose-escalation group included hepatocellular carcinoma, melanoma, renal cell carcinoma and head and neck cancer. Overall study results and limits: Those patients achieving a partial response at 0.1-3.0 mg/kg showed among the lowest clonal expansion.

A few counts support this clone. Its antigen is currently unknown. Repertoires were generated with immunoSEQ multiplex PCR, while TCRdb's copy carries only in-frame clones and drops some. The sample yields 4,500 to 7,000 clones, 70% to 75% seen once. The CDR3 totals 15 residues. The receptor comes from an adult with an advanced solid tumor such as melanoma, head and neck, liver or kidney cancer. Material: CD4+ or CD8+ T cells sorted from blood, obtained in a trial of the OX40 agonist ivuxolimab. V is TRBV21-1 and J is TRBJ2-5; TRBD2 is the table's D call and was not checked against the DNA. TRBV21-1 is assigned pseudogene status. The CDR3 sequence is CASSTRDSLSGTQYF. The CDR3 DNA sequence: TGTGCCAGCAGCACCCGGGACTCCCTATCCGGGACCCAGTACTTC.